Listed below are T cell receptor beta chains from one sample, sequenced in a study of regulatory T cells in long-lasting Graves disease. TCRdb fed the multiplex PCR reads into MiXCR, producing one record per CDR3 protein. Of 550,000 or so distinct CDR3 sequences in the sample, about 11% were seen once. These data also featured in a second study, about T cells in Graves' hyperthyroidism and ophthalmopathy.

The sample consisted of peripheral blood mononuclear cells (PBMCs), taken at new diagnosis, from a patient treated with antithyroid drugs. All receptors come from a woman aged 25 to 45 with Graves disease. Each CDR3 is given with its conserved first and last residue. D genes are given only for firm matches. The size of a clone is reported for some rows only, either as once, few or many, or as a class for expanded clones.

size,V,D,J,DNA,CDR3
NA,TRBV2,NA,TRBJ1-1,TGTGCCAGCAGCCCCATTGGGTCAACTGAAGCTTTCTTT,CASSPIGSTEAFF
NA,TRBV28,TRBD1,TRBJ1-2,TGTGCCAGTTGGAATCCATGGGGACAGGGGTACTATGGCTACACCTTC,CASWNPWGQGYYGYTF
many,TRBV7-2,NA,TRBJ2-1,TGTGCCAGCAGCGGATACCCGTACAATGAGCAGTTCTTC,CASSGYPYNEQFF
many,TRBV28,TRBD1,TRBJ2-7,TGTGCCAGTGCTCCGGGACAGGTTCCCCTCGAGCAGTACTTC,CASAPGQVPLEQYF
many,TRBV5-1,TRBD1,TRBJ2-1,TGCGCCAGCAGCTTGTCCAGACAGGGGGGGCAGGAGCAGTTCTTC,CASSLSRQGGQEQFF
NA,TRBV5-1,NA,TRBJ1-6,TGCGCCAGCAGCTTGGAAGGCAGGGGAAATTCACCCCTCCACTTT,CASSLEGRGNSPLHF
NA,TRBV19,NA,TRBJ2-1,TGTGCCAGTAGTATCTTCCCGATAGGGGCATCCTACAATGAGCAGTTCTTC,CASSIFPIGASYNEQFF
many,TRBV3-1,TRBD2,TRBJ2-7,TGTGCCAGCAGCCCTAGGACTAGCTCTCGGGAGCAGTACTTC,CASSPRTSSREQYF
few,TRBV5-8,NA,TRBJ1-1,TGTGCCAGCAGCTGGGGTTTAAGGGCTAACACTGAAGCTTTCTTT,CASSWGLRANTEAFF
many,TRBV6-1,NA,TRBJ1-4,TGTGCCAGCACTAATTGGAATACAGGACCAGCAGAAAAACTGTTTTTT,CASTNWNTGPAEKLFF
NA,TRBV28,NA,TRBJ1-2,TGTGCCAGCAGTCGGCCGGGACTGGGCAACTATGGCTACACCTTC,CASSRPGLGNYGYTF
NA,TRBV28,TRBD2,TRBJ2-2,TGTGCCAGCAGTTTAGGGGCGGTGGGACTAGTCGGGGGGAAGAACACCGGGGAGCTGTTTTTT,CASSLGAVGLVGGKNTGELFF
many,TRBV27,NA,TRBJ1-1,TGTGCCAGCAGTTTAACCCGGACAGACACTGAAGCTTTCTTT,CASSLTRTDTEAFF
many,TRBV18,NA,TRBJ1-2,TGTGCCAGCTCAGAGGTGCCCGGGTTTGGTGGCTACACCTTC,CASSEVPGFGGYTF
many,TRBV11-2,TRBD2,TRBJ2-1,TGTGCCAGCACGCGTATCAGCGGGAGGAAATACAATGAGCAGTTCTTC,CASTRISGRKYNEQFF
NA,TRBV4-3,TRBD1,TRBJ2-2,TGCGCCAGCAGCCGCTCCGGGGACAGGGGGCGTACCGGGGAGCTGTTTTTT,CASSRSGDRGRTGELFF
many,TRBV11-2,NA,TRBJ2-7,TGTGCCAGCAGCTCGCGTACGAGCCACATACGCCCGTACTTC,CASSSRTSHIRPYF
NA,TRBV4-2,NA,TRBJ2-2,TGTGCCAGCAGCCGAGACAGCGCGGGATCGAACACCGGGGAGCTGTTTTTT,CASSRDSAGSNTGELFF
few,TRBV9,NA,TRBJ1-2,TGTGCCAGCAGCGTAGATCGTGGGGGCTTGAATGGCTACACCTTC,CASSVDRGGLNGYTF
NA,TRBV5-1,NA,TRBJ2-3,TGCGCCAGCAGCTTCTTCACGACTTCCCCAGATACGCAGTATTTT,CASSFFTTSPDTQYF
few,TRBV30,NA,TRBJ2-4,TGTGCCTGGAGGGGCCCGACAGTGGCCAAAAACATTCAGTACTTC,CAWRGPTVAKNIQYF
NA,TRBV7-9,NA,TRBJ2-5,TGTGCCAGCAGCTTAGATGATCTCCCCGTGAACTTC,CASSLDDLPVNF
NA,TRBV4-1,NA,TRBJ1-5,TGCGCCAGCAGCCAAATAACAGGGAACAATCAGCCCCAGCATTTT,CASSQITGNNQPQHF
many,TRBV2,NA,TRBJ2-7,TGTGCCAGCAGTGTCTGGTACGAGCAGTACTTC,CASSVWYEQYF
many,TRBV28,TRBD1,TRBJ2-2,TGTGCCAGCAGTTTAGATATAGAACAGGGGATTGAGAACACCGGGGAGCTGTTTTTT,CASSLDIEQGIENTGELFF
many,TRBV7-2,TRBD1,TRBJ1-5,TGTGCCACCTGCGCAGGGACAGGGAGTCAGCCCCAGCATTTT,CATCAGTGSQPQHF
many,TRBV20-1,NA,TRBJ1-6,TGCAGTGCTAGGTTTGACAGGACCTCCTATAATTCACCCCTCCACTTT,CSARFDRTSYNSPLHF
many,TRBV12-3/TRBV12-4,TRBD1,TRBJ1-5,TGTGCCAGCAGTCCGGACAGGGGTGGGAGCAATCAGCCCCAGCATTTT,CASSPDRGGSNQPQHF
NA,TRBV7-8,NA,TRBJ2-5,TGTGCCAGCGTTAGGGTGGGAGAGACCCAGTACTTC,CASVRVGETQYF
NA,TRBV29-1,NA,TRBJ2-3,TGCAGCGTTGGGACTAGCACAGATACGCAGTATTTT,CSVGTSTDTQYF
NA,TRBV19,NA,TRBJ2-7,TGTGCCAGTACCTCAAGGCCGCCCTACGAGCAGTACTTC,CASTSRPPYEQYF
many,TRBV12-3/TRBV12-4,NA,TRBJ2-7,TGTGCCAGCAGACTAAGCGGATCCTACGAGCAGTACTTC,CASRLSGSYEQYF
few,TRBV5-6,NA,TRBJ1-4,TGTGCCAGCAGCTTGGGGCTGACGGGGGAAAAACTGTTTTTT,CASSLGLTGEKLFF
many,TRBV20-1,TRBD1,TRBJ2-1,TGCAGTGCTAGAGCGAGCAGGGGGCTATTAGTTTACTACAATGAGCAGTTCTTC,CSARASRGLLVYYNEQFF
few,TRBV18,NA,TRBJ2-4,TGTGCCAGCTCACTCAGGGAAAAGGCCAAAAACATTCAGTACTTC,CASSLREKAKNIQYF
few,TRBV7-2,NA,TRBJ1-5,TGTGCCAGCAGCTTAGGCCACAAAGGGTTTAGGAATCAGCCCCAGCATTTT,CASSLGHKGFRNQPQHF
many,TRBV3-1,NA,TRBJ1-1,TGTGCCAGCAGCCAGGCCTCTGAAGCTTTCTTT,CASSQASEAFF
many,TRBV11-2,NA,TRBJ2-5,TGTGCCAGCAGCCCAACAGGAGGGGGGACCCAGTACTTC,CASSPTGGGTQYF